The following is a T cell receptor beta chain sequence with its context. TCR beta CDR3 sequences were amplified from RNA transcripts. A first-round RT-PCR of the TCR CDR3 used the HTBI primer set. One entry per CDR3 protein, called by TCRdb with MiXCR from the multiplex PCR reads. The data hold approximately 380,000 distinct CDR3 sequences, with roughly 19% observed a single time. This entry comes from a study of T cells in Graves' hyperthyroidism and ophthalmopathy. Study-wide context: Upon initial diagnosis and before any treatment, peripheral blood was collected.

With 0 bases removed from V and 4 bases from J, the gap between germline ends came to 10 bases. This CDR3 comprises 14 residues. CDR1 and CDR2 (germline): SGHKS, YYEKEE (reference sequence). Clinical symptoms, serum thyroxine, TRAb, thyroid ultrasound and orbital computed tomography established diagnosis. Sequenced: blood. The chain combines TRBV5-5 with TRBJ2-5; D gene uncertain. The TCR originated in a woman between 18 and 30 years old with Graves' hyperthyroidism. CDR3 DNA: TGTGCCAGCAGCTTGGAAGGGCTGGGAGAGACCCAGTACTTC. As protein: CASSLEGLGETQYF.